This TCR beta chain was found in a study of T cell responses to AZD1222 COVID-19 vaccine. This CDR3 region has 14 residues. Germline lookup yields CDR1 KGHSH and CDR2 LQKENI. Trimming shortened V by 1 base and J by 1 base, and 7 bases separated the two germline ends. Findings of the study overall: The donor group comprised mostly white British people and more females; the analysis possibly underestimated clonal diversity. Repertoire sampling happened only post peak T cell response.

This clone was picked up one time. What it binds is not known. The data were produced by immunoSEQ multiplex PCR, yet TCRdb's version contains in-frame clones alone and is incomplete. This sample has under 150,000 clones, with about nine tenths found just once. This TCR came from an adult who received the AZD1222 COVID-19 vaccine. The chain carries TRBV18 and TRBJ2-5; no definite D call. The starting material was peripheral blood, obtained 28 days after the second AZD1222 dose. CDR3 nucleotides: TGTGCCAGCTCACCACTGGGCAGCCAAGAGACCCAGTACTTC. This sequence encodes CASSPLGSQETQYF.